This T cell receptor (beta chain) derives from a study of blood T cell repertoires in COVID-19 (dated by TCRdb to the early 2020s). Describing the broader study: Samples covering the acute and convalescent phases of COVID-19 were provided by collaborators in the United States, Italy and Spain. Nearly every sample came with metadata listing a de-identified subject ID, COVID-19 status, age in years and sex. Where available, HLA class I and class II types were taken from metadata supplied by the sample provider and were not determined by assay-based typing. The samples were drawn from the first 160 participants of the ongoing ImmuneRACE study and from under 1,500 subjects provided by 6 global collaborators. The repertoires were made available in a free public database intended to serve as a resource for research on the immune response to SARS-CoV-2. The prospective study material was composed of cDNA or gDNA derived from T cells, B-cell-depleted T cells, or PBMCs. Deeply sampled blood TCRbeta repertoires from subjects exposed to, actively infected with, or recovered from COVID-19 were included in the dataset.

For CDR1 and CDR2, the germline V gene (reference sequence) lists GTSNPN and SVGIG. V sheds 6 bases and J sheds 3 bases, leaving 13 bases between their ends. From the cysteine through the phenylalanine, the CDR3 covers 13 amino acids. Only CDR3 DNA remains: 39 bases, in frame from the first base. General conclusions and limits of the study: How much clinical and demographic metadata was included differed by source and by participant, and the metadata was provided uncurated.

Note on this clone: The antigen it binds to is not known. Per-base quality was not reported, and no clone a single base away is much larger than it.

TCRbeta CDR3 regions were amplified from genomic DNA using the immunoSEQ Assay, a bias-controlled multiplex PCR. From the authors' description of their analysis: The number of nucleated cells in each sample was estimated by amplification of reference gene primers within the assay. Sequence reads were collapsed and filtered to measure the absolute abundance of every unique TCRbeta CDR3 rearrangement. For each sample, productive Simpson clonality was calculated as the square root of Simpson's diversity index over productive rearrangements. The table was pulled from immuneACCESS by TCRdb, which kept in-frame rearrangements only. Such tables lose some clones; where checked, under half of the loss comes from unresolved V genes, and the rest has no known cause. V, J and clone size are taken as reported in that table, and D and trimming were inferred from the DNA itself. In this sample the table shows roughly 180,000 clones, 80% to 85% of which occur a single time. Jointly, the top ten make up over 10% of the sample.

Enrolling through a virtual design, the prospective study's participants ranged in age from roughly 18 to 90 years and lived across 24 United States geographic areas. In the prospective study, participants were assigned to cohorts based on the clinical history participants reported in a screening survey and a study questionnaire. For ImmuneRACE Cohort 3, a participant was defined as recovered based on two consecutive negative NP/OP PCR tests, clearance by a healthcare professional, or resolution of symptoms. In the prospective study, whole blood, serum and a nasopharyngeal or oropharyngeal swab were collected from each participant by mobile phlebotomists. Additional blood draws and questionnaires over an approximately two-month period could optionally be provided by prospective study participants. Prospective study blood samples were shipped either frozen or at room temperature before DNA extraction.

The chain joins TRBV30 to TRBJ2-3; the D gene is perhaps TRBD2, on 7 matching bases. The TCR comes from a woman between 55 and 75 years old who had recovered from COVID-19. The sequencing sample was made of PBMCs or T cells enriched from blood (not recorded which). CDR3 sequence: CACTRGGTDTQYF. The nucleotides are TGTGCCTGCACTAGGGGGGGTACAGATACGCAGTATTTT.